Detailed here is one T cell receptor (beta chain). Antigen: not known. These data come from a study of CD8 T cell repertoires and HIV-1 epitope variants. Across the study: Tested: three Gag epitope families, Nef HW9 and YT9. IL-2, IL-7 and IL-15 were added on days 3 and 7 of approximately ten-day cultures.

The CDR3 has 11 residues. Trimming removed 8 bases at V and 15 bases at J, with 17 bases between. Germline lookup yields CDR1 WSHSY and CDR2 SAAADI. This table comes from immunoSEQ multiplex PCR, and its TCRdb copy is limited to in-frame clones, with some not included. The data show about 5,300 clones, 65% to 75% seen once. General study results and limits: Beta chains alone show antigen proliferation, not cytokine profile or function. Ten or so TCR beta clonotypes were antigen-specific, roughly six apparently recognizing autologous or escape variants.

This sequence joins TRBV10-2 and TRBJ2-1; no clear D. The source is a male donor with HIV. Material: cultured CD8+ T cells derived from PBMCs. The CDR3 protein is CASRERSIRFF. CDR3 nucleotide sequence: TGCGCCAGCCGAGAAAGGTCCATCCGGTTCTTC.